The sample holds many counts of the clone carrying this TCR beta chain. Its target is not known. The sample originates from a study of T cell repertoires in cytomegalovirus infection. Study-level background: Public TCR beta signature analysis indicated the presence of both CMV infection and matching HLA type. Study outcomes and limitations: Summed frequency of shared TCR beta families picked out CMV carriers who also had the relevant HLA. The study found HLA-C-restricted CMV-specific TCR beta clonotypes dominating the ex vivo response.

Each CDR3 protein gets one entry after TCRdb re-called the reads with MiXCR. Found here are a few hundred thousand distinct CDR3 sequences, roughly 23% of them singletons; the top ten hold approximately 18%. Germline values: CDR1 SGHAT, CDR2 FQNNGV. V dropped 4 bases and J dropped 3 bases, with 15 bases sitting between them. The CDR3 covers 15 residues. The gene calls are TRBV11-2 and TRBJ1-2; D remains ambiguous. Material: CD8+ T cells from PBMCs. The TCR sequence derives from a human donor in good health (CMV status not recorded). Some clones in this sample may be carry-over from other donors' samples. CDR3 coding DNA: TGTGCCAGCAGCTCAGGCGCGGGGTTGGACTATGGCTACACCTTC. Protein sequence: CASSSGAGLDYGYTF.